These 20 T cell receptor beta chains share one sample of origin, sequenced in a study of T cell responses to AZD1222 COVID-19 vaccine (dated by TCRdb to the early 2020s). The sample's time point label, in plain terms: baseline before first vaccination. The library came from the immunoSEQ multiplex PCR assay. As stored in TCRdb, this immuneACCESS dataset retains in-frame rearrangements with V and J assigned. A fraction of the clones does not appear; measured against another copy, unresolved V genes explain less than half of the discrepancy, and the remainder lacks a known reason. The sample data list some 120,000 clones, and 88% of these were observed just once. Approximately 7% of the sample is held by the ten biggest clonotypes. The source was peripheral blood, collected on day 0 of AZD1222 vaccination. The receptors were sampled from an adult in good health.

The CDR3 spells CASSQDWGPYGYTF. CDR3 DNA: TGTGCCAGCAGCCAAGATTGGGGACCCTATGGCTACACCTTC. The chain has TRBV3-1 (or the pseudogene TRBV3-2) and TRBJ1-2; possible D gene TRBD1, 5 bases. Trimming took off 0 bases at V and 4 bases at J, with 9 bases between the two ends. This CDR3 spans 14 amino acids. The germline V gene has CDR1 LGHDT and CDR2 YNNKEL (reference sequence).

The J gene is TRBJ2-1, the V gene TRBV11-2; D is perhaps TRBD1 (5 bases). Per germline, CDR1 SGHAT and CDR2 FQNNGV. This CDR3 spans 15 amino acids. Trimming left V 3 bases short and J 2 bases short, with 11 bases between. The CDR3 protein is CASSLNRSPYNEQFF. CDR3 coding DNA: TGTGCCAGCAGCTTGAACAGGTCTCCCTACAATGAGCAGTTCTTC.

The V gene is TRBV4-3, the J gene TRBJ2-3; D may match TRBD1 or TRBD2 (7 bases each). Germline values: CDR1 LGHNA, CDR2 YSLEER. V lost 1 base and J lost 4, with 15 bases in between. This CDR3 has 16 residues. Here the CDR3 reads CASSQVGGGVPDTQYF. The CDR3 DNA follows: TGCGCCAGCAGCCAAGTGGGAGGGGGCGTCCCAGATACGCAGTATTTT.

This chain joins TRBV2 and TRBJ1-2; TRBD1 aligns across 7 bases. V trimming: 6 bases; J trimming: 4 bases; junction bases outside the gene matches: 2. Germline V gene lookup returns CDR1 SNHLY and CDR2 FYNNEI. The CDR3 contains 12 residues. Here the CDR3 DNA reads TGTGCCAGCAGGGGGGACAGCTATGGCTACACCTTC. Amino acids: CASRGDSYGYTF.

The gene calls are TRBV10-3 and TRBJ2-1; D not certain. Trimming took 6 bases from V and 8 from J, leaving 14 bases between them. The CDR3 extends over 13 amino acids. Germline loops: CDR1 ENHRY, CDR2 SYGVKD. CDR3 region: CAIRARLNDEQFF. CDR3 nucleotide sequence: TGTGCCATCAGGGCCCGATTAAACGATGAGCAGTTCTTC.

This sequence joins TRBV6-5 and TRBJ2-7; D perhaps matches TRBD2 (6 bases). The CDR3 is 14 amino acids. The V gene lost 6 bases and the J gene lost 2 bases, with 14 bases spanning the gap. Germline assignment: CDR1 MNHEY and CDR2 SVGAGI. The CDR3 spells CASRGVAATYEQYF. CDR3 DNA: TGTGCCAGCAGAGGTGTAGCGGCAACCTACGAGCAGTACTTC.

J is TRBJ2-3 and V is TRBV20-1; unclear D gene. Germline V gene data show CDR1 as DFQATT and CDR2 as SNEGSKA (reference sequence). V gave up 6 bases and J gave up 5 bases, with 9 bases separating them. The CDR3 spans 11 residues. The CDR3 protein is CSAAIVDTQYF. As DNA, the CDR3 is TGCAGTGCCGCCATCGTAGATACGCAGTATTTT.

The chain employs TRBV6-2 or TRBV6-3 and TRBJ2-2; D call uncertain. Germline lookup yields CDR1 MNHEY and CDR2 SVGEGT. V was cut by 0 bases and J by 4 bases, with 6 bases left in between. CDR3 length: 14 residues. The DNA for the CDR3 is TGTGCCAGCAGTTACTCTCTGTTCACCGGGGAGCTGTTTTTT. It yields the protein CASSYSLFTGELFF.

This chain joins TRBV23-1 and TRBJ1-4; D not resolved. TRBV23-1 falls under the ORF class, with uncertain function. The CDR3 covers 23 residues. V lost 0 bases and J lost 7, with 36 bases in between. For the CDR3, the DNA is TGCGCCAGCAGTCAATCGATCCCCACACTCCCACGATTGAACGTAACCGTTTGTGAAAAACTGTTTTTT. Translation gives CASSQSIPTLPRLNVTVCEKLFF.

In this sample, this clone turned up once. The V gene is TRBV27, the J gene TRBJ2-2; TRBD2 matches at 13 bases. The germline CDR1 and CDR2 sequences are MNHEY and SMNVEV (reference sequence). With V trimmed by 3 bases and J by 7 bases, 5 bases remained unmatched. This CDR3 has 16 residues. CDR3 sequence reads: CASSFRLAGGIGELFF. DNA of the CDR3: TGTGCCAGCAGTTTCAGACTAGCGGGAGGAATCGGGGAGCTGTTTTTT.

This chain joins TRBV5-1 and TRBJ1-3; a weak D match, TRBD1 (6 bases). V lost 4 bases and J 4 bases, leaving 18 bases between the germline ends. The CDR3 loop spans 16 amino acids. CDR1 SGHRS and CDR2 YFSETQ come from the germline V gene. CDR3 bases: TGCGCCAGCAGCAGCACAGGGATTCCATCCGGAAACACCATATATTTT. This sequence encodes CASSSTGIPSGNTIYF.

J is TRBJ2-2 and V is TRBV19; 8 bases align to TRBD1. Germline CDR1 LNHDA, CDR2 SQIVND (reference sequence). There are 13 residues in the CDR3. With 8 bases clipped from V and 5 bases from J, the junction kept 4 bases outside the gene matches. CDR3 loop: CASLDRVTGELFF. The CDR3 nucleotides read TGTGCCAGTCTGGACAGGGTGACCGGGGAGCTGTTTTTT.

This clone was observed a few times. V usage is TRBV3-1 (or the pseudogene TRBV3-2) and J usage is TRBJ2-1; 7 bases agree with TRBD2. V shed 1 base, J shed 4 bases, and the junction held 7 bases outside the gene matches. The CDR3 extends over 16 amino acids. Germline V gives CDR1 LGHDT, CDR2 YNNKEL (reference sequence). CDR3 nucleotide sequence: TGTGCCAGCAGCCAAGGCATCCGAGCGGGATACAATGAGCAGTTCTTC. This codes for CASSQGIRAGYNEQFF.

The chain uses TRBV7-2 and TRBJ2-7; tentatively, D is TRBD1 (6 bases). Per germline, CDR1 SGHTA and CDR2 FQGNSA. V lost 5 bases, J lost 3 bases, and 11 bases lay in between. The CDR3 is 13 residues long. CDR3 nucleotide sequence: TGTGCCAGCAGCCTAGGACAGCACTACGAGCAGTACTTC. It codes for CASSLGQHYEQYF.

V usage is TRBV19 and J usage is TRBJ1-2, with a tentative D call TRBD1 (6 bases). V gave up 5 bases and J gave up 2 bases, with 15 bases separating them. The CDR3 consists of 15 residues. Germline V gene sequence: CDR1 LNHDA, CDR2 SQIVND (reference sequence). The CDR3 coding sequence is TGTGCCAGTAGTCTTTTGGCAGGGACAAACTATGGCTACACCTTC. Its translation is CASSLLAGTNYGYTF.

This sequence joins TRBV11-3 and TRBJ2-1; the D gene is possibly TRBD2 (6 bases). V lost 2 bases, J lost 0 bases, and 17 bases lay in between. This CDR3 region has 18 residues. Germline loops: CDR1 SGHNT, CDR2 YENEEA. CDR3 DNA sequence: TGTGCCAGCAGCTTATCGATGGCGGACTACCTCTCCTACAATGAGCAGTTCTTC. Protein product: CASSLSMADYLSYNEQFF.

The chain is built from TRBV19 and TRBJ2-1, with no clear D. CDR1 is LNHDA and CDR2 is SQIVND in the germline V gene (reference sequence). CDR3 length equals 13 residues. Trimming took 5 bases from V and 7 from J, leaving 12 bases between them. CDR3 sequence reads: CASSLGQVNEQFF. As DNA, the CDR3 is TGTGCCAGTAGTCTCGGGCAGGTGAATGAGCAGTTCTTC.

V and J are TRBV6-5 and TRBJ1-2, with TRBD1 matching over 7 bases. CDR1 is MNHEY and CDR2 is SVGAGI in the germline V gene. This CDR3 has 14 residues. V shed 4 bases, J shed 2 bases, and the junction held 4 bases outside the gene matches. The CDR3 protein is CASSFTGANYGYTF. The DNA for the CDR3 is TGTGCCAGCAGTTTCACAGGGGCAAACTATGGCTACACCTTC.

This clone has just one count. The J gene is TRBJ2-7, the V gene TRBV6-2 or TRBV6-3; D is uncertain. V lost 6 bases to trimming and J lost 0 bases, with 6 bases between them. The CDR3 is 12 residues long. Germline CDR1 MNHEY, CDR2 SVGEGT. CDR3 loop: CASSKSSYEQYF. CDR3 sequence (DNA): TGTGCCAGCAGCAAAAGCTCCTACGAGCAGTACTTC.

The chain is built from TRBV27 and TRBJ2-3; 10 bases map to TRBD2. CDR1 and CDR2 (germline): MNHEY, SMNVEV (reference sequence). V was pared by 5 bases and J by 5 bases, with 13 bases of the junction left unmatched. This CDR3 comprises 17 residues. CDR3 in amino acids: CASSPFLQREGLDTQYF. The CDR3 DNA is TGTGCCAGCAGTCCCTTTCTGCAGCGGGAGGGCCTAGATACGCAGTATTTT.